This T cell receptor (beta chain) comes out of a study of naive and memory T cell subsets. Overnight CMV lysate stimulation of fresh PBMCs defined donor CMV status by CD4+ IFNgamma. Both TRBC1 and TRBC2 were covered by a beta constant-region primer of two equimolar oligonucleotides. The ligated cDNA underwent four PCR rounds using SP2 and nested alpha and beta constant-region primers. TCRdb reprocessed the UMI-ligation and nested PCR reads via MiXCR and lists one record per CDR3 protein. There are just over 80,000 distinct CDR3 sequences in the sample; 9% occur only once, and about 1.3% lies in the top ten. This clonotype was seen a handful of times. Its antigen remains unknown. Study results and caveats: Clonotypes are single alpha or beta chains, not paired receptors. Naive repertoires, especially CD8, held a few larger clonotypes, possibly memory cells re-expressing CD45RA.

The material sequenced was naive CD8+ T cells from blood. The clonotype comes from a human donor in good health.

The CDR3 region has the DNA TGCAGTGCTAGAGATCTAGGGTCGCAGTACTTC. Amino acids: CSARDLGSQYF. The chain uses TRBV20-1 and TRBJ2-7; no reliable D call. Germline values: CDR1 DFQATT, CDR2 SNEGSKA (reference sequence). The germline V and J ends were trimmed by 0 bases and 9 bases, with 9 bases remaining between them. CDR3 length equals 11 residues.